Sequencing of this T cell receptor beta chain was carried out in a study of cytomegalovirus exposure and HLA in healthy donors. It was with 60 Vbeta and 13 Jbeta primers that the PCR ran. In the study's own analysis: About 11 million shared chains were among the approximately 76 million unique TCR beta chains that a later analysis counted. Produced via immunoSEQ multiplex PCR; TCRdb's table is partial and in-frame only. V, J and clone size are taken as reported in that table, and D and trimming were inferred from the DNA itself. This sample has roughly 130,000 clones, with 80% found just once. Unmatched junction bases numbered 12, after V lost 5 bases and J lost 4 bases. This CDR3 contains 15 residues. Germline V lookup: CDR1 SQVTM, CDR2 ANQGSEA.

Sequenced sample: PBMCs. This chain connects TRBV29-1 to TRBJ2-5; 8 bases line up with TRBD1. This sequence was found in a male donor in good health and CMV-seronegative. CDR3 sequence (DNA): TGCAGCGTTCAGGGTTTGGACAGGGACGGAGAGACCCAGTACTTC. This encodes CSVQGLDRDGETQYF.